This T cell receptor (beta chain) stems from a study of cytomegalovirus exposure and HLA in healthy donors. Study in general: Unique TCRs from HLA-typed donors, about 78 million of them, were held in an early data release.

The CDR3 is 15 amino acids. Per germline, CDR1 MGHRA and CDR2 YSYEKL. The V and J ends lost 2 bases and 4 bases, in that order; junction bases with no gene match: 6. Study-wide points: Presence/absence analyses assumed roughly uniform sequencing depth across donors, which may not hold. With further analysis later on, most CMV-associated TCR beta chains appeared HLA-restricted.

The PCR made use of 60 Vbeta and 13 Jbeta primers. Profiled with immunoSEQ multiplex PCR; TCRdb holds only in-frame clones, not every one. The sample carries 150,000 to 200,000 clones, 60% to 85% recorded once. This clone was observed a single time. Its specificity is not known. The sequenced sample was PBMCs. The gene calls are TRBV4-1 and TRBJ2-7; 9 nucleotides line up with TRBD2. This TCR came from a female donor in good health and CMV-seronegative. CDR3 nucleotide sequence: TGCGCCAGCAGCCAAATGGGACTAGCTTTTTACGAGCAGTACTTC. Protein product: CASSQMGLAFYEQYF.